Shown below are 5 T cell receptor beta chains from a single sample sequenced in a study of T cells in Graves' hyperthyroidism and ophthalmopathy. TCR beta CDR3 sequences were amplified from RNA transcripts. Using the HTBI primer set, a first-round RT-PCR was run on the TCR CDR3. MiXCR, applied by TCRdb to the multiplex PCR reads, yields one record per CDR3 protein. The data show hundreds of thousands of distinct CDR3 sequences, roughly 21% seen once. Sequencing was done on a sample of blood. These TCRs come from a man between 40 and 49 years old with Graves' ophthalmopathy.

CDR3 residues: CASSSGQGSGNTIYF. The CDR3 coding sequence is TGTGCCAGCAGCTCCGGGCAAGGCTCTGGAAACACCATATATTTT. The chain has TRBV7-8 and TRBJ1-3; D is unclear. Per germline, CDR1 SGHVS and CDR2 FQNEAQ. CDR3 size: 15 residues. Trimming shortened V by 4 bases and J by 0 bases, and 10 bases separated the two germline ends.

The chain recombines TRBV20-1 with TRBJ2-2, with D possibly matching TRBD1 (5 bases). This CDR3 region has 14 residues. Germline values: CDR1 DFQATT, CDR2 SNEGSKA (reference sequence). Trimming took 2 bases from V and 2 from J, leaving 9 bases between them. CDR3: CSARSDRNTGELFF. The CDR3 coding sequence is TGCAGTGCTAGAAGTGACAGAAACACCGGGGAGCTGTTTTTT.

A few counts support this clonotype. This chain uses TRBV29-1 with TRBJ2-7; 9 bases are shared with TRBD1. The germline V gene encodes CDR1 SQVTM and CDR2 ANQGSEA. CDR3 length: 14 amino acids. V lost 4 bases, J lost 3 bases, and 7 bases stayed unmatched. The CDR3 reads CSVGGQGLYYEQYF. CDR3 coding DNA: TGCAGCGTTGGGGGACAGGGACTATACTACGAGCAGTACTTC.

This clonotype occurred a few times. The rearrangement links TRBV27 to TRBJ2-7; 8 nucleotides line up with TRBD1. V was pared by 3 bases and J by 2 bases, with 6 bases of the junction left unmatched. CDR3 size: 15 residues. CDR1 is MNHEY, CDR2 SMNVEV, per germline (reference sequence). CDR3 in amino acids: CASSFPGQETYEQYF. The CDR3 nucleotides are TGTGCCAGCAGTTTCCCGGGACAGGAAACCTACGAGCAGTACTTC.

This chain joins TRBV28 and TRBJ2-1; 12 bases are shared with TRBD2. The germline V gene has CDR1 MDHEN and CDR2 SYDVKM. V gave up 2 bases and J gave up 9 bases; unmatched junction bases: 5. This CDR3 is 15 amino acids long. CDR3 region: CASSLMTSGSSEQFF. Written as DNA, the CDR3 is TGTGCCAGCAGTTTAATGACTAGCGGGAGTAGTGAGCAGTTCTTC.